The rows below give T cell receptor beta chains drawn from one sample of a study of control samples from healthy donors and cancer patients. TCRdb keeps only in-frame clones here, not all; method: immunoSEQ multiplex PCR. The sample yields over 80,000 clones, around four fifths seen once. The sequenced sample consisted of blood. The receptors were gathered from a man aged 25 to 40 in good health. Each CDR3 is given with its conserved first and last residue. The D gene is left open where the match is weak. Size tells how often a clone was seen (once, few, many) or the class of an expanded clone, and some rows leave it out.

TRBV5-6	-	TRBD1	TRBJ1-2	CASSSGTGNPNYGYTF	TGTGCCAGCAGCAGCGGGACAGGGAACCCTAACTATGGCTACACCTTC
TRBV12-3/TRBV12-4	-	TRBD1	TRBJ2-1	CASSPPTGGEQFF	TGTGCCAGCAGTCCGCCTACAGGGGGTGAGCAGTTCTTC
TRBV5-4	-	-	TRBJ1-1	CASSLRGPGTEAFF	TGTGCCAGCAGCCTCCGGGGCCCAGGGACTGAAGCTTTCTTT
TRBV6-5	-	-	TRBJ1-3	CASTGTVSGNTIYF	TGTGCCAGCACCGGGACCGTCTCTGGAAACACCATATATTTT
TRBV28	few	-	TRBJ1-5	CASRYRTRPQHF	TGTGCCAGCAGATATCGGACGCGGCCCCAGCATTTT
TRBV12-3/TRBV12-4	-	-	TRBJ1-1	CASSFSAGAFF	TGTGCCAGCAGTTTCAGTGCTGGAGCTTTCTTT
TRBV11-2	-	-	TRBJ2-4	CASSLVGAKNIQYF	TGTGCCAGCAGTTTAGTCGGAGCCAAAAACATTCAGTACTTC
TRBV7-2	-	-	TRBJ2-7	CASSLRSGPPYEQYF	TGTGCCAGCAGCTTAAGGTCAGGGCCACCCTACGAGCAGTACTTC
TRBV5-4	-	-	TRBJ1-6	CASHGMEANSPLHF	TGTGCCAGCCACGGGATGGAGGCAAATTCACCCCTCCACTTT
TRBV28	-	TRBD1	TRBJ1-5	CASSFQGGVNQPQHF	TGTGCCAGCAGTTTCCAGGGGGGGGTCAATCAGCCCCAGCATTTT
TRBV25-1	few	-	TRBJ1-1	CASARGTEAFF	TGTGCCAGCGCACGAGGCACTGAAGCTTTCTTT
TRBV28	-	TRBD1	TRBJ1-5	CASSFRGRGNQPQHF	TGTGCCAGCAGTTTCAGGGGGCGCGGCAATCAGCCCCAGCATTTT
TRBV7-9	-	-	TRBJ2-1	CASSRTVNEQFF	TGTGCCAGCAGTCGGACCGTCAATGAGCAGTTCTTC
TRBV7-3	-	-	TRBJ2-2	CASTMGGHPTGELFF	TGTGCCAGCACAATGGGGGGACATCCCACCGGGGAGCTGTTTTTT
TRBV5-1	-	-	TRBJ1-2	CASSSGRGDYGYTF	TGCGCCAGCAGCTCAGGACGGGGGGACTATGGCTACACCTTC
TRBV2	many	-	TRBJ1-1	CASRGREDSTEAFF	TGTGCCAGCCGTGGGCGGGAGGATAGCACTGAAGCTTTCTTT
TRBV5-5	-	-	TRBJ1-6	CASSPSDGSYNSPLHF	TGTGCCAGCAGCCCCTCCGACGGCTCCTATAATTCACCCCTCCACTTT
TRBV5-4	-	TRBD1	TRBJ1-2	CASSSMDRVGGYTF	TGTGCCAGCAGCTCGATGGACAGGGTGGGGGGCTACACCTTC
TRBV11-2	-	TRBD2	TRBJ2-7	CASSLVRGGSYEQYF	TGTGCCAGCAGCTTAGTCCGCGGGGGGTCCTACGAGCAGTACTTC
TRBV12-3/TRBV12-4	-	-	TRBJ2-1	CASRPEYNEQFF	TGTGCCAGCAGGCCAGAGTACAATGAGCAGTTCTTC
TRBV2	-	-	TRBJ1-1	CASSFQGTTEAFF	TGTGCCAGCAGTTTCCAGGGGACCACTGAAGCTTTCTTT
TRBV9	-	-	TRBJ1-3	CASSVGGTGNTIYF	TGTGCCAGCAGCGTAGGGGGAACTGGAAACACCATATATTTT
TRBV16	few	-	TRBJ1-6	CASSQSWPGTGNSPLHF	TGTGCCAGCAGCCAATCTTGGCCCGGGACGGGTAATTCACCCCTCCACTTT
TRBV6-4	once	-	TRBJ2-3	CASSGIRQAASTDTQYF	TGTGCCAGCAGTGGTATCCGACAGGCGGCTAGCACAGATACGCAGTATTTT
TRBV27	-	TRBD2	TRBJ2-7	CASSSSGGVAYEQYF	TGTGCCAGCAGTAGTAGCGGGGGGGTCGCCTACGAGCAGTACTTC
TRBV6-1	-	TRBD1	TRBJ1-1	CASSARTGGRGTEAFF	TGTGCCAGCAGTGCAAGGACAGGAGGTCGGGGCACTGAAGCTTTCTTT
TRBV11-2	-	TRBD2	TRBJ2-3	CASSQIAGTDTQYF	TGTGCCAGCAGCCAGATAGCGGGGACAGATACGCAGTATTTT
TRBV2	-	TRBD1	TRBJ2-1	CAGRTDRGRGNEQFF	TGTGCCGGCCGGACCGACAGGGGCAGGGGTAATGAGCAGTTCTTC
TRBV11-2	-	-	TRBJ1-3	CASSTGQTSGNTIYF	TGTGCCAGCAGCACCGGACAGACCTCTGGAAACACCATATATTTT
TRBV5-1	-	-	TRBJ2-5	CASSLAGTSQETQYF	TGCGCCAGCAGCTTGGCTGGGACGAGCCAAGAGACCCAGTACTTC
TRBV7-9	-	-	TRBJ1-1	CASSLVSGTNTEAFF	TGTGCCAGCAGCTTAGTGTCCGGGACGAACACTGAAGCTTTCTTT
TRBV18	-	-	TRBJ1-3	CASSQTAGNTIYF	TGTGCCAGCTCACAGACAGCTGGAAACACCATATATTTT
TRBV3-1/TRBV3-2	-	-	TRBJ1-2	CASSQDVLYGYTF	TGTGCCAGCAGCCAAGATGTACTTTATGGCTACACCTTC
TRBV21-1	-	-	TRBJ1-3	CASGQGARGNTIYF	TGTGCCAGCGGACAGGGGGCGAGGGGAAACACCATATATTTT
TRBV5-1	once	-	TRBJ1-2	CASSISRVGSRGYTF	TGCGCCAGCAGCATCTCCAGGGTGGGGTCGCGAGGCTACACCTTC
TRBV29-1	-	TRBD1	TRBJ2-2	CSVDWGDRGAGELFF	TGCAGCGTTGACTGGGGGGACAGGGGGGCCGGGGAGCTGTTTTTT
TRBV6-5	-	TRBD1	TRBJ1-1	CASGYRGGTEAFF	TGTGCCAGCGGGTACAGGGGTGGCACTGAAGCTTTCTTT
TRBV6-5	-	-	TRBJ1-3	CASSLAAGPLDTIYF	TGTGCCAGCAGTCTCGCCGCAGGTCCTTTAGACACCATATATTTT
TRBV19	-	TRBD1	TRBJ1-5	CASSFRGTVNQPQHF	TGTGCCAGTAGTTTCCGGGGGACAGTCAATCAGCCCCAGCATTTT
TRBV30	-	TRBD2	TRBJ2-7	CAWSAGTSGGYGNEQYF	TGTGCCTGGAGTGCCGGGACTAGCGGGGGCTACGGGAACGAGCAGTACTTC
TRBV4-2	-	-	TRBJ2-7	CASSQDLRDSYEQYF	TGTGCCAGCAGCCAAGATCTTAGAGACAGTTACGAGCAGTACTTC
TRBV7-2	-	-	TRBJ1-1	CASSLTGGYTEAFF	TGTGCCAGCAGCTTGACGGGGGGTTATACTGAAGCTTTCTTT
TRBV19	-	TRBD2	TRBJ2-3	CASSIGTSGGVDTQYF	TGTGCCAGTAGTATCGGGACTAGCGGGGGGGTAGATACGCAGTATTTT
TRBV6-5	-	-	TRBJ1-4	CATEQGPTNEKLFF	TGTGCCACGGAACAGGGACCAACTAATGAAAAACTGTTTTTT
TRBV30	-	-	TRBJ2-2	CAWSVPSVFGGELFF	TGTGCCTGGAGTGTACCGTCGGTCTTTGGCGGGGAGCTGTTTTTT
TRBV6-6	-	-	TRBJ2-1	CASSWVANEQFF	TGTGCCAGCAGTTGGGTGGCTAATGAGCAGTTCTTC
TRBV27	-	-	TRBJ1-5	CASSLRDPNQPQHF	TGTGCCAGCAGTTTACGGGACCCCAATCAGCCCCAGCATTTT
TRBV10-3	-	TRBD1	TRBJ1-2	CAISVQGWDGYTF	TGTGCCATCAGTGTACAGGGGTGGGATGGCTACACCTTC
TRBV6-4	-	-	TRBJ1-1	CASSDSSRGTEAFF	TGTGCCAGCAGTGACTCCAGCAGGGGCACTGAAGCTTTCTTT
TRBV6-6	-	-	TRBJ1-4	CASSYSGDEKLFF	TGTGCCAGCAGTTACTCAGGGGATGAAAAACTGTTTTTT
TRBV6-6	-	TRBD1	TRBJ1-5	CASSREAPGQEDRPQHF	TGTGCCAGCAGTCGCGAAGCCCCGGGACAGGAGGATCGGCCCCAGCATTTT
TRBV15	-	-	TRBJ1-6	CATSRENRDTTLHF	TGTGCCACCAGCAGAGAGAATCGGGACACCACCCTCCACTTT
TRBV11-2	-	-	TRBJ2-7	CASSPTAREQYF	TGTGCCAGCAGCCCGACGGCGCGGGAGCAGTACTTC
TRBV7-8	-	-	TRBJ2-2	CASSQGTDSGLRELFF	TGTGCCAGCAGCCAGGGGACCGATTCGGGATTGAGGGAGCTGTTTTTT
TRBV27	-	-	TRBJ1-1	CASSLSRLRATEAFF	TGTGCCAGCAGTTTATCTCGCCTCAGGGCCACTGAAGCTTTCTTT
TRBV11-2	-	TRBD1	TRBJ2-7	CASSFTGETYEQYF	TGTGCCAGCAGCTTCACAGGGGAAACCTACGAGCAGTACTTC
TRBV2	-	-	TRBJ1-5	CASSEGAAGWQPQHF	TGTGCCAGCAGTGAAGGAGCCGCAGGCTGGCAGCCCCAGCATTTT